Each of the 16 T cell receptor beta chains below was sequenced from the same sample in a study of blood T cell repertoires in COVID-19. Data came from immunoSEQ multiplex PCR; TCRdb stores just in-frame clones and leaves some out. The sample has just over 150,000 clones, around 93% seen once. Sequencing was done on a sample of peripheral blood. The origin of the receptors is a man younger than 45 with COVID-19, enrolled during active disease.

This sequence joins TRBV19 and TRBJ2-1; possible D gene TRBD2, 5 bases. The germline CDR1 and CDR2 sequences are LNHDA and SQIVND (reference sequence). The CDR3 extends over 15 amino acids. Trimming took off 6 bases at V and 3 bases at J, with 15 bases between the two ends. CDR3 bases: TGTGCCAGTAGCCCTTCGGGGTCAATCTACAATGAGCAGTTCTTC. It codes for CASSPSGSIYNEQFF.

This clone was seen once. The rearrangement links TRBV5-1 to TRBJ2-3; 9 bases line up with TRBD1. Germline assignment: CDR1 SGHRS and CDR2 YFSETQ. The CDR3 is 14 residues long. Unmatched junction bases numbered 3, after V lost 5 bases and J lost 2 bases. CDR3 nucleotides: TGCGCCAGCAGTAGGGACAGGGTCACAGATACGCAGTATTTT. Encoded protein: CASSRDRVTDTQYF.

The chain links TRBV7-2 to TRBJ2-5, with 9 positions matching TRBD1. The V gene's germline CDR1 is SGHTA and CDR2 FQGNSA. This CDR3 contains 16 residues. The trim removed 6 bases at V and 5 bases at J, leaving 13 bases unmatched. CDR3 sequence reads: CASSPQGTGREETQYF. As DNA, the CDR3 is TGTGCCAGCAGTCCTCAAGGGACAGGGAGGGAGGAGACCCAGTACTTC.

This clone was counted once. This sequence joins TRBV14 and TRBJ1-2; 7 nucleotides align to TRBD1. The CDR3 has 15 amino acids. The V segment lost 5 bases and the J segment 14 bases; nucleotides outside the gene matches: 20. Germline CDR1 and CDR2: SGHDN and FVKESK. CDR3 nucleotides: TGTGCCAGCAGCATTAAACAGGGGCCTCCCCACCCGAGGACCTTC. Its protein product is CASSIKQGPPHPRTF.

This chain connects TRBV2 to TRBJ2-1; 7 bases are shared with TRBD2. This CDR3 has 14 amino acids. From germline, CDR1 is SNHLY and CDR2 FYNNEI. Trimming took 0 bases from V and 15 from J; bases not matched to a gene: 11. The CDR3 reads CASSEALLGTNPFF. The CDR3 nucleotides read TGTGCCAGCAGTGAAGCGCTTCTAGGGACTAATCCGTTCTTC.

CDR3 in amino acids: CASSPTETGVAGEKLFF. The CDR3 DNA follows: TGTGCCAGCTCACCAACGGAAACAGGGGTGGCTGGTGAAAAACTGTTTTTT. The chain couples TRBV18 to TRBJ1-4, with 7 bases fitting TRBD1. Losses at the gene ends were 2 bases for V and 7 bases for J; bases not matched to a gene: 13. Per germline, CDR1 KGHSH and CDR2 LQKENI. This CDR3 comprises 17 residues.

V gene TRBV5-6 combines with J gene TRBJ1-2, with D tentatively TRBD1 (5 bases). Germline CDR1 is SGHDT and CDR2 is YYEEEE. Between the trimmed V and J ends, which lost 9 bases and 4 bases, there was a span of 19 bases. This CDR3 region has 14 residues. CDR3 DNA sequence: TGTGCCACCGACCAGGGTTTCGGCGGCTATGGCTACACCTTC. Translation gives CATDQGFGGYGYTF. Full variable domain (missing parts from reference TRBV5-6 and TRBJ1-2): DAGVTQSPTHLIKTRGQQVTLRCSPKSGHDTVSWYQQALGQGPQFIFQYYEEEERQRGNFPDRFSGHQFPNYSSELNVNALLLGDSALYLCATDQGFGGYGYTFGSGTRLTVV.

The chain combines TRBV29-1 with TRBJ1-5; TRBD1 agrees at 8 bases. Per germline, CDR1 SQVTM and CDR2 ANQGSEA. V lost 6 bases to trimming and J lost 4 bases; unmatched junction nucleotides: 8. CDR3 length: 14 amino acids. The CDR3 DNA follows: TGCAGCGTAGGTGGACAGGGAGTAAATCAGCCCCAGCATTTT. Translating gives CSVGGQGVNQPQHF.

The chain links TRBV5-1 to TRBJ2-7; D might be TRBD1 (5 bases). Trimming shortened V by 3 bases and J by 1 base, and 8 bases separated the two germline ends. Germline V gives CDR1 SGHRS, CDR2 YFSETQ. CDR3 size: 13 residues. The CDR3: CASSSDSSYEQYF. In DNA form, the CDR3 reads TGCGCCAGCAGCTCAGACAGTTCCTACGAGCAGTACTTC.

The CDR3 DNA sequence: TGCGCCAGCAGCCCGGGGGTTGTTGGGACAGGGGTTTCACCCCTCCACTTT. As protein: CASSPGVVGTGVSPLHF. This chain connects TRBV4-3 to TRBJ1-6; 10 bases agree with TRBD1. CDR1 and CDR2 from the germline V gene are LGHNA and YSLEER. V lost 4 bases to trimming and J lost 9 bases; unmatched junction nucleotides: 12. The CDR3 spans 17 residues.

V is TRBV7-8 and J is TRBJ1-1, with 11 bases that match TRBD1. This CDR3 has 16 amino acids. Germline trimming cut 2 bases from V and 3 bases from J; bases unmatched to any gene: 5. Germline CDR1 and CDR2: SGHVS and FQNEAQ. CDR3 nucleotide sequence: TGTGCCAGCAGCTTAAGGGGGGACAGGGGGTACACTGAAGCTTTCTTT. It encodes CASSLRGDRGYTEAFF.

The chain carries TRBV2 and TRBJ2-5; TRBD1 agrees at 9 bases. This CDR3 has 14 amino acids. Germline CDR1 is SNHLY and CDR2 is FYNNEI. V lost 5 bases and J lost 4; bases outside the gene matches: 5. CDR3 protein: CASSSDRGGETQYF. CDR3 DNA sequence: TGTGCCAGCAGTTCAGACAGGGGGGGAGAGACCCAGTACTTC.

The rearrangement uses TRBV7-3 and TRBJ1-2; a possible D gene is TRBD1 (6 bases). V was shortened by 5 bases and J by 0 bases, with 19 bases between the two germline ends. CDR3 length: 17 amino acids. Germline V lookup: CDR1 SGHTA, CDR2 FQGTGA. The CDR3: CASSPQGHSTTNYGYTF. Written as DNA, the CDR3 is TGTGCCAGCAGCCCGCAGGGACATTCAACTACTAACTATGGCTACACCTTC. The full variable domain, with the rest looked up from reference TRBV7-3 and TRBJ1-2, is GAGVSQTPSNKVTEKGKYVELRCDPISGHTALYWYRQSLGQGPEFLIYFQGTGAADDSGLPNDRFFAVRPEGSVSTLKIQRTERGDSAVYLCASSPQGHSTTNYGYTFGSGTRLTVV.

This clone was seen a handful of times. The V and J genes are TRBV28 and TRBJ2-7; TRBD2 matches at 7 bases. Germline lookup yields CDR1 MDHEN and CDR2 SYDVKM. The CDR3 contains 16 residues. J lost 0 bases, V lost 7 bases, and 12 bases had no gene match. DNA for the CDR3: TGTGCCAGCACTCTGGGAGGGCGGCCCCTCTCCTACGAGCAGTACTTC. This translates into CASTLGGRPLSYEQYF.

V usage is TRBV6-5 and J usage is TRBJ2-5; D is perhaps TRBD2 (7 bases). Germline V CDR1 and CDR2: MNHEY, SVGAGI. V gave up 6 bases and J gave up 5 bases, with 19 bases separating them. The CDR3 runs to 15 residues. The CDR3 region is CASREGGTPVETQYF. For the CDR3, the DNA is TGTGCCAGCAGGGAGGGGGGGACCCCCGTCGAGACCCAGTACTTC.

The chain couples TRBV11-2 to TRBJ2-7; no clear D. The CDR3 is 11 amino acids. Germline CDR1 SGHAT, CDR2 FQNNGV. V dropped 4 bases and J dropped 1 base, with 2 bases sitting between them. CDR3 in DNA: TGTGCCAGCAGCTCGTCCTACGAGCAGTACTTC. The encoded protein is CASSSSYEQYF.